A single sample is the source of the 31 T cell receptor beta chains below, sequenced in a study of T-cell memory formation after mild COVID-19. TCRdb ran MiXCR on the 5' RACE reads and lists one entry per CDR3 protein. The sample lists roughly 340,000 distinct CDR3 sequences; less than 20% were seen once. The sample taken for sequencing was PBMCs or a T cell subset sorted from them (not recorded which). The receptors derive from a man in his late teens or twenties who had mild COVID-19 (a few samples of this study predate the infection). Cell type and time point are not known.

This clonotype occurred a few times. The chain combines TRBV6-5 with TRBJ2-1, with D uncertain. The V and J ends lost 6 bases and 6 bases respectively, with 12 bases between them. The germline V gene encodes CDR1 MNHEY and CDR2 SVGAGI. The CDR3 spans 13 residues. The chain's CDR3 is CASSNLLPNEQFF. Here the CDR3 DNA reads TGTGCCAGCAGCAACCTCCTACCCAATGAGCAGTTCTTC.

The V gene is TRBV6-1, the J gene TRBJ2-7, with D possibly TRBD1 on 6 matching bases. Germline CDR1 reads MNHNS; CDR2 reads SASEGT. This CDR3 contains 13 residues. V lost 2 bases and J 6 bases, leaving 11 bases between the germline ends. CDR3 sequence: CASSEPGTLEQYV. CDR3 in DNA: TGTGCCAGCAGTGAACCCGGGACACTCGAGCAGTACGTC.

This clonotype was seen many times. The chain joins TRBV28 to TRBJ2-1; 7 bases map to TRBD1. Per the germline V gene, CDR1 is MDHEN and CDR2 is SYDVKM. The CDR3 has 15 residues. V lost 4 bases to trimming and J lost 3 bases; unmatched junction nucleotides: 6. This CDR3 reads CASSSGQVGYNEQFF. Written as DNA, the CDR3 is TGTGCCAGCAGTTCCGGACAGGTCGGCTACAATGAGCAGTTCTTC.

The sample holds a few counts of this clonotype. This chain connects TRBV9 to TRBJ2-3, with TRBD2 matching over 7 bases. The CDR3 is 16 residues long. Germline V gives CDR1 SGDLS, CDR2 YYNGEE. V trimming: 4 bases; J trimming: 1 base; junction bases outside the gene matches: 9. CDR3 sequence: CASSPPGGFGTDTQYF. DNA for the CDR3: TGTGCCAGCAGCCCCCCGGGGGGATTTGGCACAGATACGCAGTATTTT.

The rearrangement links TRBV27 to TRBJ1-4; TRBD1 might be the D (5 bases). CDR3 length equals 15 residues. Per the germline V gene, CDR1 is MNHEY and CDR2 is SMNVEV (reference sequence). The V and J ends lost 5 bases and 0 bases respectively, with 10 bases between them. CDR3 in amino acids: CASSQGVATNEKLFF. The DNA of the CDR3 is TGTGCCAGCAGTCAAGGGGTTGCAACTAATGAAAAACTGTTTTTT.

The DNA for the CDR3 is TGTGCCAGCAGCCCGGTCTCCCTCGGAGAGACCCAGTACTTC. Residues: CASSPVSLGETQYF. The chain combines TRBV6-2 or TRBV6-3 with TRBJ2-5, with D hard to call. V gave up 6 bases and J gave up 4 bases, with 15 bases separating them. The CDR3 totals 14 residues. The germline V gene has CDR1 MNHEY and CDR2 SVGEGT.

This clonotype was counted only a few times. The CDR3 loop is CASSETRGPGDTQYF. As DNA, the CDR3 is TGTGCCAGCAGTGAAACCCGGGGGCCGGGAGATACGCAGTATTTT. This sequence joins TRBV25-1 and TRBJ2-3; the D gene could be TRBD1 or TRBD2 (6 bases each). The V end was cut by 2 bases, the J end by 5 bases, with 14 bases between. In germline, CDR1 is MGHDK, CDR2 SYGVNS. The CDR3 is 15 residues long.

The sample holds many counts of this clonotype. This sequence joins TRBV7-9 and TRBJ1-1; D remains unclear. V lost 1 base and J 4 bases, leaving 7 bases between the germline ends. Germline CDR1 is SEHNR and CDR2 is FQNEAQ (reference sequence). The CDR3 is 13 amino acids. The DNA of the CDR3 is TGTGCCAGCAGCTTAGGGGAGGGCACTGAAGCTTTCTTT. Protein: CASSLGEGTEAFF.

There are many counts of this clonotype. The gene calls are TRBV11-2 and TRBJ2-1; no firm D call. Trimming left V 0 bases short and J 7 bases short, with 7 bases between. The CDR3 sequence is 13 residues long. Germline CDR1 and CDR2: SGHAT and FQNNGV. The CDR3 region is CASSLDQWNEQFF. CDR3 nucleotide sequence: TGTGCCAGCAGCTTAGATCAGTGGAATGAGCAGTTCTTC. Supplemented by reference TRBV11-2 and TRBJ2-1, the full variable domain reads EAGVAQSPRYKIIEKRQSVAFWCNPISGHATLYWYQQILGQGPKLLIQFQNNGVVDDSQLPKDRFSAERLKGVDSTLKIQPAKLEDSAVYLCASSLDQWNEQFFGPGTRLTVL.

This clonotype has a count of ten or more. The chain is built from TRBV7-2 and TRBJ1-5; a weak D match, TRBD1 (5 bases). This CDR3 is built from 13 residues. In germline, CDR1 is SGHTA, CDR2 FQGNSA. Trimming pared 5 bases from V and 1 base from J, leaving 6 bases between. Here the CDR3 DNA reads TGTGCCAGCAGCCGACAGAGCAATCAGCCCCAGCATTTT. This sequence encodes CASSRQSNQPQHF.

This clonotype has at least ten counts. The chain uses TRBV6-4 and TRBJ2-3; 8 nucleotides agree with TRBD2. Germline-derived CDR1 and CDR2 are MRHNA and SNTAGT. This CDR3 has 15 amino acids. The trim removed 6 bases at V and 5 bases at J, leaving 10 bases unmatched. CDR3 sequence: CASSAGRGAVDTQYF. The CDR3 coding sequence is TGTGCCAGCAGCGCGGGGCGGGGGGCCGTAGATACGCAGTATTTT.

This chain connects TRBV5-5 to TRBJ2-5; 14 bases fit TRBD2. This CDR3 region has 15 residues. Germline values: CDR1 SGHKS, CDR2 YYEKEE (reference sequence). The ends lost 4 bases at V and 8 bases at J; junction bases unmatched: 7. The CDR3 loop is CASSVGTSGGSTQYF. The DNA of the CDR3 is TGTGCCAGCAGCGTCGGGACTAGCGGGGGTTCAACCCAGTACTTC.

This clonotype has just a few counts. The chain recombines TRBV10-3 with TRBJ2-5; D unresolved. Germline V lookup: CDR1 ENHRY, CDR2 SYGVKD. CDR3 size: 13 residues. Trimming stripped 4 bases from V and 1 base from J, with 7 bases between. The chain's CDR3 is CAISGLGQETQYF. Written as DNA, the CDR3 is TGTGCCATCAGTGGACTGGGCCAAGAGACCCAGTACTTC.

The sample holds a few counts of this clonotype. The rearrangement uses TRBV20-1 and TRBJ2-2, with 14 nucleotides matching TRBD2. Looked up from germline, CDR1 is DFQATT and CDR2 is SNEGSKA (reference sequence). J was trimmed by 5 bases and V by 5 bases; bases with no gene match: 10. The CDR3 covers 17 residues. The CDR3 sequence: CSAPRTSGGMRTGELFF. In DNA, the CDR3 is TGCAGTGCTCCAAGGACTAGCGGGGGGATGAGGACCGGGGAGCTGTTTTTT.

This clonotype occurred once. This chain joins TRBV5-6 and TRBJ1-2; unclear D gene. The CDR3 consists of 13 residues. Trimming left V 5 bases short and J 6 bases short, with 14 bases between. CDR1 and CDR2 (germline): SGHDT, YYEEEE. In DNA, the CDR3 is TGTGCCAGCAGGACGCACGGTATAGATGGCTACACCTTC. Translating gives CASRTHGIDGYTF.

This clonotype occurred a few times. The rearrangement joins TRBV6-2 or TRBV6-3 to TRBJ2-7, with 7 nucleotides matching TRBD1. Germline CDR1 MNHEY, CDR2 SVGEGT. The CDR3 consists of 13 residues. V was clipped by 10 bases and J by 0 bases; unmatched bases: 6. The CDR3 nucleotides are TGTGCCACCAAGACAGGGACCTCCTACGAGCAGTACGTC. This codes for CATKTGTSYEQYV.

This clonotype appeared many times. The chain links TRBV4-3 to TRBJ2-1; D tentatively fits TRBD1 or TRBD2 (7 bases each). V dropped 0 bases and J dropped 7 bases, with 16 bases sitting between them. Germline CDR1 LGHNA, CDR2 YSLEER. The CDR3 consists of 16 residues. The CDR3 reads CASSQEGRGRRNEQFF. CDR3 coding DNA: TGCGCCAGCAGCCAAGAAGGGAGGGGGCGGCGGAATGAGCAGTTCTTC.

The chain recombines TRBV20-1 with TRBJ2-5; D tentatively fits TRBD1 or TRBD2 (6 bases each). V lost 4 bases, J lost 3 bases, and 15 bases lay in between. From germline, CDR1 is DFQATT and CDR2 SNEGSKA (reference sequence). This CDR3 has 14 residues. The CDR3 nucleotides are TGCAGTGCTACACCTACGGGGGCAAAAGAGACCCAGTACTTC. It specifies CSATPTGAKETQYF.

The gene calls are TRBV18 and TRBJ1-1, with D possibly matching TRBD1 (6 bases). The V gene's germline CDR1 is KGHSH and CDR2 LQKENI. This CDR3 region has 16 residues. Trimming removed 5 bases at V and 6 bases at J, with 22 bases between. CDR3 residues: CASSATVLRGRSEAFF. The DNA of the CDR3 is TGTGCCAGCTCAGCCACCGTTCTACGGGGGCGCTCTGAAGCTTTCTTT.

The gene calls are TRBV7-9 and TRBJ1-6; D gene ambiguous. The CDR3 extends over 13 amino acids. CDR1 is SEHNR, CDR2 FQNEAQ, per germline (reference sequence). V gave up 3 bases and J gave up 8 bases, with 8 bases separating them. CDR3: CASSFQPDSPLHF. CDR3 bases: TGTGCCAGCAGCTTTCAGCCCGATTCACCCCTCCACTTT.

Only a few counts were recorded for this clonotype. This sequence joins TRBV2 and TRBJ2-7; 7 nucleotides agree with TRBD2. The trim removed 7 bases at V and 1 base at J, leaving 7 bases unmatched. Per the germline V gene, CDR1 is SNHLY and CDR2 is FYNNEI. CDR3 length: 14 residues. The CDR3 nucleotides are TGTGCCAGCACCATTGGGGGGGGGTCCTACGAGCAGTACTTC. This sequence encodes CASTIGGGSYEQYF.

Of note for this clonotype: This could be a read error, since a much larger clone is one nucleotide away. This chain links TRBV5-1 with TRBJ2-1; D uncertain. This CDR3 is 14 amino acids long. CDR1 and CDR2 from the germline V gene are SGHRS and YFSETQ. Here the CDR3 DNA reads TGCGCCAGCAGCTCTGGGGAACCAGGAAATGAGAAGTTCTTC. Its translation: CASSSGEPGNEKFF.

The chain combines TRBV11-1 with TRBJ2-7; perhaps TRBD1 as D (6 bases). The CDR3 sequence is 13 residues long. CDR1 SGHAT and CDR2 FQDESV come from the germline V gene (reference sequence). Trimming took 5 bases from V and 2 from J, leaving 10 bases between them. The CDR3 coding sequence is TGTGCCAGCAGCCGGGACACCACCTACGAGCAGTACGTC. Translation gives CASSRDTTYEQYV.

This clonotype showed up many times. The V and J genes are TRBV7-2 and TRBJ2-3, with D uncertain. Trimming took 5 bases from V and 2 from J, leaving 8 bases between them. CDR1 and CDR2 from the germline V gene are SGHTA and FQGNSA. This CDR3 has 13 residues. The CDR3 nucleotides read TGTGCCAGCAGCCTCAAATACACAGATACGCAGTATTTT. It is translated as CASSLKYTDTQYF.

This sequence joins TRBV10-3 and TRBJ2-2; possibly TRBD1 or TRBD2 for D (5 bases each). CDR3 length: 16 residues. CDR1 ENHRY and CDR2 SYGVKD come from the germline V gene. V dropped 0 bases and J dropped 4 bases, with 12 bases sitting between them. The CDR3 bases are TGTGCCATCAGTGAGTCGGGGGTCGGCGGCACCGGGGAGCTGTTTTTT. Translation gives CAISESGVGGTGELFF.

This clonotype was counted a few times. This chain joins TRBV10-1 and TRBJ2-5; TRBD2 agrees at 10 bases. Germline assignment: CDR1 WNHNN and CDR2 SYGVQD (reference sequence). V dropped 3 bases and J dropped 1; count of bases not matched to a gene: 5. The CDR3 is made up of 16 amino acids. The CDR3 spells CASSEGASGGQETQYF. The CDR3 DNA is TGCGCCAGCAGTGAAGGGGCTAGCGGGGGCCAAGAGACCCAGTACTTC.

This clonotype came up a few times. Here the CDR3 reads CSVRGNPANEQFF. CDR3 sequence (DNA): TGCAGCGTTCGGGGTAACCCGGCGAATGAGCAGTTCTTC. The V call is TRBV29-1, the J call TRBJ2-1, with a possible D match to TRBD2 (5 bases). The V gene lost 5 bases and the J gene lost 7 bases, with 15 bases spanning the gap. This CDR3 is 13 amino acids long. The germline gives CDR1 SQVTM, CDR2 ANQGSEA.

This clonotype was picked up a small number of times. The gene calls are TRBV6-2 or TRBV6-3 and TRBJ2-7, with D perhaps matching TRBD1 (5 bases). Germline V gene lookup returns CDR1 MNHEY and CDR2 SVGEGT. The CDR3 has 13 amino acids. Trimming stripped 5 bases from V and 2 bases from J, with 10 bases between. In nucleotides, the CDR3 is TGTGCCAGCAGTCCCCGGACAACCTACGAGCAGTACTTC. This gives the protein CASSPRTTYEQYF.

The rearrangement uses TRBV15 and TRBJ1-6; 10 positions match TRBD1. The CDR3 extends over 19 amino acids. Germline assignment: CDR1 LNHNV and CDR2 YYDKDF (reference sequence). Trimming took 3 bases from V and 3 from J; bases not matched to a gene: 11. The CDR3 protein is CATSSDRDRGWNYNSPLHF. The CDR3 nucleotides read TGTGCCACCAGCAGTGACCGGGACAGGGGATGGAACTATAATTCACCCCTCCACTTT.

V usage is TRBV7-2 and J usage is TRBJ1-2; D not certain. Germline V CDR1 and CDR2: SGHTA, FQGNSA. Trimming cost V 3 bases and J 0 bases, with 8 bases left between them. CDR3 length: 14 amino acids. The CDR3 DNA reads TGTGCCAGCAGCTTGGCGGGAGCTAACTATGGCTACACCTTC. Protein sequence: CASSLAGANYGYTF.

The J gene is TRBJ1-1, the V gene TRBV7-6; D call uncertain. The CDR3 sequence is 15 residues long. V was trimmed by 6 bases and J by 0 bases, leaving 14 bases between them. Germline CDR1 reads SGHVS; CDR2 reads FNYEAQ. The CDR3 nucleotides are TGTGCCAGCAGTCTTCAGCGGGGAATGAACACTGAAGCTTTCTTT. Translated, it gives CASSLQRGMNTEAFF.